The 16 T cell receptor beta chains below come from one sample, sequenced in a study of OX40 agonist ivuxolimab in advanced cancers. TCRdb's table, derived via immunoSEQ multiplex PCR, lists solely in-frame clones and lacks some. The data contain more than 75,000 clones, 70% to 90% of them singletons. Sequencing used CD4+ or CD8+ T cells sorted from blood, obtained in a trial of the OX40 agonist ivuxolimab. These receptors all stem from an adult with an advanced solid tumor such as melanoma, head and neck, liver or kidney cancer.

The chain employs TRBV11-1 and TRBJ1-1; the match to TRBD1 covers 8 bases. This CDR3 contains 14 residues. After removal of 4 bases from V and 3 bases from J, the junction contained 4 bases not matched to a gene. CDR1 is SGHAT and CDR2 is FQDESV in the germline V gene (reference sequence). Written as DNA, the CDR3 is TGTGCCAGCAGCTCCTACAGGGGGGACACTGAAGCTTTCTTT. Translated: CASSSYRGDTEAFF.

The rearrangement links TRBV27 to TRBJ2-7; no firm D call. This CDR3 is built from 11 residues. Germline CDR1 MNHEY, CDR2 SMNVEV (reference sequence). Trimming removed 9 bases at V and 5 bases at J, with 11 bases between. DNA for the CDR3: TGTGCCAGTGGACGGGCCCACGAGCAGTACTTC. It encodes CASGRAHEQYF.

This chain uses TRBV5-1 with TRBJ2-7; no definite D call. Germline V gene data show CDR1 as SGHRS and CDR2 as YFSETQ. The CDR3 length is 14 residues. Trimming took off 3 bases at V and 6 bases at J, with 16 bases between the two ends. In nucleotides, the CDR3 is TGCGCCAGCAGCTCTCAGCCAAGAGAGTCCGAGCAGTACTTC. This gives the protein CASSSQPRESEQYF.

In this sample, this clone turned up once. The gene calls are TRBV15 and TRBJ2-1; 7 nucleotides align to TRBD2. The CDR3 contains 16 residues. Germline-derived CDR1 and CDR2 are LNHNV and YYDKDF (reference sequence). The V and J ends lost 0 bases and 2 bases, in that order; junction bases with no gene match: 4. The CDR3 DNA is TGTGCCACCAGCAGAGAGAAGGGGAGGGCCTACAATGAGCAGTTCTTC. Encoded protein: CATSREKGRAYNEQFF.

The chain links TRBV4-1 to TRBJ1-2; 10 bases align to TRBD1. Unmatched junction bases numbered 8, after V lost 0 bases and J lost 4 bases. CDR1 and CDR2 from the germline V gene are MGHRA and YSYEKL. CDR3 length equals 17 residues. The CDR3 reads CASSQDPRTGGGYGYTF. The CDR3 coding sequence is TGCGCCAGCAGCCAAGACCCGAGGACAGGGGGAGGCTATGGCTACACCTTC.

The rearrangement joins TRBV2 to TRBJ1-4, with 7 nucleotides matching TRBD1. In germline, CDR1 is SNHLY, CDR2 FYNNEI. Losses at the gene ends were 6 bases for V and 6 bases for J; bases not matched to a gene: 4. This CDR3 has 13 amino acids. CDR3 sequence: CASSETGYEKLFF. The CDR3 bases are TGTGCCAGCAGCGAGACAGGGTATGAAAAACTGTTTTTT. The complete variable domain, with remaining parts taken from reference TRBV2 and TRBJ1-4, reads EPEVTQTPSHQVTQMGQEVILRCVPISNHLYFYWYRQILGQKVEFLVSFYNNEISEKSEIFDDQFSVERPDGSNFTLKIRSTKLEDSAMYFCASSETGYEKLFFGSGTQLSVL.

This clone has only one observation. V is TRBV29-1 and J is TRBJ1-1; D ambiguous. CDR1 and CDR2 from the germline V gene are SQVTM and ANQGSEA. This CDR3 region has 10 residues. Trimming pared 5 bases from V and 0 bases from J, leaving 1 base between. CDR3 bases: TGCAGCGTTATGAACACTGAAGCTTTCTTT. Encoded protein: CSVMNTEAFF.

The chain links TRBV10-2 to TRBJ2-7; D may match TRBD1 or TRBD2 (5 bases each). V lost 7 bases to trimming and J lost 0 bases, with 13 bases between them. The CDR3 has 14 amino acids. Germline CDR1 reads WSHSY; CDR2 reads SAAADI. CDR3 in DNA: TGCGCCAGCAACCCCTCCGGGGCCTCCTACGAGCAGTACTTC. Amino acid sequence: CASNPSGASYEQYF.

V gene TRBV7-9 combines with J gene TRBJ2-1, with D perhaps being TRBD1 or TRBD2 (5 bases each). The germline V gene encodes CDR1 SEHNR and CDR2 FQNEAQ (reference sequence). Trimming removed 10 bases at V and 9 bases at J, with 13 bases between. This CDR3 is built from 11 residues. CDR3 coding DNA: TGTGCCACCGGGGCTAATAGTGAGCAGTTCTTC. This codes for CATGANSEQFF.

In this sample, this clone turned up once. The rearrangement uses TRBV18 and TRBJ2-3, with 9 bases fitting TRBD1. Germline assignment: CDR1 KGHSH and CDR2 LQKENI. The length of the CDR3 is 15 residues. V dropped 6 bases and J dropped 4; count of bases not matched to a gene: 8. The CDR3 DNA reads TGTGCCAGCTCTCCGAAACAGGGGGCGGCAGATACGCAGTATTTT. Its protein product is CASSPKQGAADTQYF.

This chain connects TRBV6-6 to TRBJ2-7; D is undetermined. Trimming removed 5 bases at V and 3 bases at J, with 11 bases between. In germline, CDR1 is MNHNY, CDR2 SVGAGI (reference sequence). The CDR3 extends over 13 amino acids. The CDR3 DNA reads TGTGCCAGCAGTAACCCGCCAGGCTACGAGCAGTACTTC. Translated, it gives CASSNPPGYEQYF.

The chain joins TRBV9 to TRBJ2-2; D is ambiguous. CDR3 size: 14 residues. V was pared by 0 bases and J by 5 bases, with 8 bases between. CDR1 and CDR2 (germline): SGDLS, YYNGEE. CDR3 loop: CASSVVAETGELFF. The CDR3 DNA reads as TGTGCCAGCAGCGTAGTTGCGGAGACCGGGGAGCTGTTTTTT.

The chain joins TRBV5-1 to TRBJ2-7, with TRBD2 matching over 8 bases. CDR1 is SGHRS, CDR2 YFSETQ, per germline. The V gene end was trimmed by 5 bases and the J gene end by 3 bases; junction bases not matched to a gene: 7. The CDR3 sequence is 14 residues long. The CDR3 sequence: CASRPTSDSYEQYF. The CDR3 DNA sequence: TGCGCCAGCAGACCGACTAGCGACAGCTACGAGCAGTACTTC.

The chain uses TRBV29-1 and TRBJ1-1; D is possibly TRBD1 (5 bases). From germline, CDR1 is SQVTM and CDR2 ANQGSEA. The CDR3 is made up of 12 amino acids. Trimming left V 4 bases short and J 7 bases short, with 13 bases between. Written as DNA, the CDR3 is TGCAGCGTTGGCCAGGGCCCTTATGAAGCTTTCTTT. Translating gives CSVGQGPYEAFF.

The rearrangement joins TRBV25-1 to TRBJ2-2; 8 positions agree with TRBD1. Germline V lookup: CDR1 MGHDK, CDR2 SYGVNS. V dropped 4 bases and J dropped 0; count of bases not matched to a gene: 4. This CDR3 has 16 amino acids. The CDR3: CASSVDRAPNTGELFF. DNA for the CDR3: TGTGCCAGCAGTGTGGACAGGGCACCGAACACCGGGGAGCTGTTTTTT.

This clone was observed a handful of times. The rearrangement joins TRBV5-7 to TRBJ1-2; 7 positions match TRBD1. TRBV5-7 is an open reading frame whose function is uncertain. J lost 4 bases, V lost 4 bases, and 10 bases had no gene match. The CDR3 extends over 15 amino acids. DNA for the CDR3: TGTGCCAGCAGCGTACAGGGGAATCTTCGCTATGGCTACACCTTC. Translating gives CASSVQGNLRYGYTF.